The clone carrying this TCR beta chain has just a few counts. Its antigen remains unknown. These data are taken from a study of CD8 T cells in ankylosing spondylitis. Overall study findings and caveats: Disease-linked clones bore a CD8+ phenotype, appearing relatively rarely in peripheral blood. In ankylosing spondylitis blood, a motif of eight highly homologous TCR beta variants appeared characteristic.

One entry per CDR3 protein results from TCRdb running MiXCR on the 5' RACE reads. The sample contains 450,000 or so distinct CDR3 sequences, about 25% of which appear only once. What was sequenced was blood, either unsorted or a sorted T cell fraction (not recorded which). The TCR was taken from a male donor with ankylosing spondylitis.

The CDR3 DNA reads as TGTGCCAGCAGCTTTGGGAGGCGTGAGCAGTTCTTC. It specifies CASSFGRREQFF. This chain uses TRBV11-3 with TRBJ2-1; TRBD2 might be the D (6 bases). CDR3 length: 12 amino acids. CDR1 SGHNT and CDR2 YENEEA come from the germline V gene. With 3 bases removed from V and 9 bases from J, the gap between germline ends came to 9 bases.